A selection of T cell receptor beta chains follows, all from one sample in a study of blood T cell repertoires in COVID-19. The protocol was immunoSEQ multiplex PCR, while the TCRdb copy is restricted to in-frame clones and leaves out a portion. Here the sample spans tens of thousands of clones, around 80% being singletons. What was sequenced was peripheral blood. The receptor source for this set is an elderly man with acute or convalescent COVID-19. Both conserved end residues are part of each CDR3. The D gene is left open where the match is weak. Not every row has a clone size; where given, it reads once, few, many or a size class.

abundance	d_gene	len	j_gene	v_gene	CDR3aa	CDR3nt
-	-	16	TRBJ2-3	TRBV11-2	CASSLGPTGGPDTQYF	TGTGCCAGCAGCTTAGGCCCAACGGGGGGCCCAGATACGCAGTATTTT
-	TRBD2	15	TRBJ2-1	TRBV4-2	CASSPLLAGYNEQFF	TGTGCCAGCAGCCCATTACTAGCGGGCTACAATGAGCAGTTCTTC
-	-	14	TRBJ2-5	TRBV18	CASSPGQIQETQYF	TGTGCCAGCTCACCTGGACAGATACAAGAGACCCAGTACTTC
-	TRBD2	14	TRBJ2-1	TRBV5-1	CASSLEGSGGEQFF	TGCGCCAGCAGCTTGGAGGGTAGCGGGGGTGAGCAGTTCTTC
-	TRBD1	15	TRBJ1-3	TRBV19	CASSPGTGGGNTIYF	TGTGCCAGTAGTCCCGGGACAGGAGGTGGAAACACCATATATTTT
-	TRBD1	14	TRBJ1-2	TRBV6-5	CASSRDETGNGYTF	TGTGCCAGCAGTCGAGATGAGACAGGGAATGGCTACACCTTC
-	TRBD2	18	TRBJ2-2	TRBV5-1	CASSLSVAGGPNTGELFF	TGCGCCAGCAGCTTGTCGGTAGCGGGGGGCCCCAACACCGGGGAGCTGTTTTTT
-	-	14	TRBJ1-3	TRBV5-1	CASRLTVAGNTIYF	TGCGCCAGCAGATTGACAGTCGCTGGAAACACCATATATTTT
-	-	17	TRBJ2-2	TRBV19	CASSIRKGVANTGELFF	TGTGCCAGTAGTATTAGGAAAGGAGTCGCGAACACCGGGGAGCTGTTTTTT
-	TRBD1	15	TRBJ2-7	TRBV3-1/TRBV3-2	CASSQGGQGRYEQYF	TGTGCCAGCAGCCAAGGAGGACAGGGAAGGTACGAGCAGTACTTC
few	TRBD2	15	TRBJ2-1	TRBV5-5	CASSLGASGGSQEFF	TGTGCCAGCAGCTTGGGCGCTAGCGGGGGGTCGCAGGAGTTCTTC
-	TRBD1	16	TRBJ1-5	TRBV2	CASRGDREESNQPQHF	TGTGCCAGCAGGGGAGACAGGGAGGAGAGCAATCAGCCCCAGCATTTT
-	TRBD1	14	TRBJ2-3	TRBV9	CASSTGGIADTQYF	TGTGCCAGCAGCACAGGGGGGATTGCGGATACGCAGTATTTT